This T cell receptor (beta chain) was documented in a study of T cell changes during pregnancy in multiple sclerosis. Germline CDR1 and CDR2: SGHDT and YYEEEE. The CDR3 runs 15 residues. V lost 2 bases to trimming and J lost 2 bases, with 10 bases between them. Assay used: immunoSEQ multiplex PCR; TCRdb lists only in-frame clones, some missing. The table lists around 39,000 clones, roughly 92% of them singletons. The genes are TRBV5-6 and TRBJ2-2; D not certain. The material sequenced was PBMCs (not recorded whether the cells were cultured). This receptor was identified in a female donor with multiple sclerosis, enrolled in a pregnancy study. The CDR3 DNA is TGTGCCAGCAGCTTAATTGGCTCTAACACCGGGGAGCTGTTTTTT. Translating gives CASSLIGSNTGELFF.